The rows below give T cell receptor beta chains drawn from one sample of a study of blood T cell repertoires in COVID-19. The table came from immunoSEQ multiplex PCR; TCRdb's copy has only in-frame clones and leaves some out. The sample includes about 27,000 clones, 91% of them seen just once. The specimen was peripheral blood. The receptors were gathered from a human donor with active COVID-19. The donor label of this sample is uncertain. Both conserved end residues are part of each CDR3. D genes are given only for firm matches. The size entry is marked missing in some rows and otherwise reads once, few, many or a size class.

abundance | j_gene | d_gene | v_gene | CDR3nt | CDR3aa
. | TRBJ1-1 | . | TRBV7-9 | TGTGCCAGCAGCCCAAGGAGCTATGAAGCTTTCTTT | CASSPRSYEAFF
once | TRBJ2-3 | TRBD2 | TRBV6-2/TRBV6-3 | TGTGCCAGCAGTCTAGCGGGAGAGACAGATACGCAGTATTTT | CASSLAGETDTQYF
. | TRBJ2-7 | . | TRBV10-3 | TGTGCCATCAGCGGGAGGGACAGCTCCTACGAGCAGTACTTC | CAISGRDSSYEQYF
. | TRBJ1-3 | TRBD1 | TRBV6-1 | TGTGCCAGCCGTGAACCACCCGGACGGGACAGCTCCTCTGGAAACACCATATATTTT | CASREPPGRDSSSGNTIYF
. | TRBJ2-1 | TRBD1 | TRBV5-4 | TGTGCCAGCAGCTTGGAAGGGGACAGAAATGAGCAGTTCTTC | CASSLEGDRNEQFF
. | TRBJ1-1 | . | TRBV18 | TGTGCCAGCTCACCCCTAACAGGGGAAGCTTTCTTT | CASSPLTGEAFF
. | TRBJ1-2 | . | TRBV30 | TGTGCCTGGAGTCGAGACAGGCCGCGTGGCTACACCTTC | CAWSRDRPRGYTF
once | TRBJ2-7 | . | TRBV14 | TGTGCCAGCAGCCAAGAACGCAGGGGCGGCTACGAGCAGTACTTC | CASSQERRGGYEQYF
. | TRBJ2-2 | TRBD1 | TRBV2 | TGTGCCAGAGGACAGGGGAACACCGGGGAGCTGTTTTTT | CARGQGNTGELFF
. | TRBJ1-3 | . | TRBV4-2 | TGTGCCAGCAGCCAAGATTTGGTGAGCTCTGGAAACACCATATATTTT | CASSQDLVSSGNTIYF